This T cell receptor beta chain was sequenced during a study of human T cells and chemical hapten exposure. Across the study: Patients, largely female, had alopecia areata, totalis or universalis.

Time point in this sample: patch test 1, 2 weeks after DPC sensitization. Treatment given: therapeutic diphenylcyclopropenone sensitization with weekly scalp DPC. This clonotype was detected a few times. As originally analysed: Sequenced samples showed a median of approximately 100,000 TCRs each, with counts running from around 20,000 to 690,000. TCRdb analysed the RACE reads with MiXCR anew, one entry per CDR3 protein. The V and J calls here are based on TCRdb, not the publication. Found here are about 360,000 distinct CDR3 sequences, more than 4.5% of them singletons; the top ten hold about 2.1%. V dropped 1 base and J dropped 5; count of bases not matched to a gene: 4. Germline CDR1 is SGHTA and CDR2 is FQGNSA. The length of the CDR3 is 15 residues.

Sequencing was performed on whole blood, taken in connection with sensitization to the hapten diphenylcyclopropenone (DPC). The receptor was derived from a woman aged 45-65 years with alopecia areata. Some clones in this sample may be carry-over from other donors' samples. The chain links TRBV7-2 to TRBJ2-7; 11 nucleotides match TRBD1. The CDR3, as DNA: TGTGCCAGCAGCTTAGGTCGGACAGGGGGCAACGAGCAGTACTTC. Translated, it gives CASSLGRTGGNEQYF.